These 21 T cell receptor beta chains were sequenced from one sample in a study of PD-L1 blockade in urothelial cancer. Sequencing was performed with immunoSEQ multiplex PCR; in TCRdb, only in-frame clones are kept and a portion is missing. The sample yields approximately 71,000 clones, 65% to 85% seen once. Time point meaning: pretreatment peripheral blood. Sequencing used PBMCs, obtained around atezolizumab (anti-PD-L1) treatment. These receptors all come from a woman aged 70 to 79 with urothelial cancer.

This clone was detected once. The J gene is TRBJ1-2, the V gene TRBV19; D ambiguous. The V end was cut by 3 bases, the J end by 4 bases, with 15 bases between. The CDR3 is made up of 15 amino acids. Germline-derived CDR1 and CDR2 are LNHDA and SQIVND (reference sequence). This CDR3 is CASSIDRGFGYGYTF. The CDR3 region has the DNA TGTGCCAGTAGTATCGATCGGGGTTTCGGCTATGGCTACACCTTC.

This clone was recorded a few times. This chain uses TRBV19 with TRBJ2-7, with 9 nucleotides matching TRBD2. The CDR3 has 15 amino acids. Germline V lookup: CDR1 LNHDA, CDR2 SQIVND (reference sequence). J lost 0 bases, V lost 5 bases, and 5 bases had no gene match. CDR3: CASSPGLALSYEQYF. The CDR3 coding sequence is TGTGCCAGTAGTCCTGGACTAGCGCTCTCCTACGAGCAGTACTTC.

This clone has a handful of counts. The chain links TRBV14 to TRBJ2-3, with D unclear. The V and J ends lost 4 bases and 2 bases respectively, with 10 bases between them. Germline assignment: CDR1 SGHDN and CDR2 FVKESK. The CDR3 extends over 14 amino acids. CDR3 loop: CASSLLRYTDTQYF. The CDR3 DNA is TGTGCCAGCAGCCTACTACGGTACACAGATACGCAGTATTTT.

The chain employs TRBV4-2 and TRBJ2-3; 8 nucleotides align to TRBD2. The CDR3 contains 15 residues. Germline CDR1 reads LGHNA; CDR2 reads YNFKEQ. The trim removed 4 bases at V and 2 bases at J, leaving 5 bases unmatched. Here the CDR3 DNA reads TGTGCCAGCAGCCCGGCAGCGGGGGACACAGATACGCAGTATTTT. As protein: CASSPAAGDTDTQYF.

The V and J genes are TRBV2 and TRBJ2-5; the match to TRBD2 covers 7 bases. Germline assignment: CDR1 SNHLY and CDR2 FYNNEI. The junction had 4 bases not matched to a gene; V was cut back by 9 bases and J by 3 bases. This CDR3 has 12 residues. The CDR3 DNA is TGTGCCAGGAGACTAGCAGAAGAGACCCAGTACTTC. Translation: CARRLAEETQYF.

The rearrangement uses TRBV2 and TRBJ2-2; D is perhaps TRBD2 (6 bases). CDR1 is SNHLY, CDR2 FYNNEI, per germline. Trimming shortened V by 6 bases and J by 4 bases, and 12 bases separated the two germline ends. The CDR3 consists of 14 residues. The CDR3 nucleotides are TGTGCCAGCAGAATAGGTAGCGGCACCGGGGAGCTGTTTTTT. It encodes CASRIGSGTGELFF.

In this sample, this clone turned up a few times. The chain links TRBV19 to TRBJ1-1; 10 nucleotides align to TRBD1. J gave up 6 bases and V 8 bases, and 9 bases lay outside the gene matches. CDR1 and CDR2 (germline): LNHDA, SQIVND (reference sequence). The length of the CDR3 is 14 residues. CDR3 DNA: TGTGCCAGTTCTCGTCCGGGACAGGGGCCTGAAGCTTTCTTT. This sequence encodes CASSRPGQGPEAFF.

CDR3 sequence: CASGRNFNEKLFF. CDR3 sequence (DNA): TGTGCCAGCGGTAGAAACTTTAATGAAAAACTGTTTTTT. J is TRBJ1-4 and V is TRBV6-6; the D is unclear. Germline V gene lookup returns CDR1 MNHNY and CDR2 SVGAGI (reference sequence). Trimming pared 8 bases from V and 4 bases from J, leaving 11 bases between. The CDR3 spans 13 residues.

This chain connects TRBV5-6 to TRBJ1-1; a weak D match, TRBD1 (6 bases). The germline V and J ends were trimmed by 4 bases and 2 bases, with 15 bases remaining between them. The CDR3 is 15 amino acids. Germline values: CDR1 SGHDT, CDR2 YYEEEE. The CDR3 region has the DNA TGTGCCAGCAGCAACTACTACAGGGCTAACACTGAAGCTTTCTTT. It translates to CASSNYYRANTEAFF.

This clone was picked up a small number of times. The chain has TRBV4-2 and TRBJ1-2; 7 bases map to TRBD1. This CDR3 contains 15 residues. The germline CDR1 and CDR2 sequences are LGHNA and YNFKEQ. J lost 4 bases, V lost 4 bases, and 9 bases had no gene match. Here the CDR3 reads CASSPQGTTGYGYTF. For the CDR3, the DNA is TGTGCCAGCAGCCCACAGGGGACCACTGGCTATGGCTACACCTTC.

The CDR3 sequence is CASSLPRLAEEQFF. For the CDR3, the DNA is TGTGCCAGCAGCTTACCCCGATTAGCGGAAGAGCAGTTCTTC. The chain has TRBV7-9 and TRBJ2-1, with D possibly matching TRBD2 (6 bases). CDR1 is SEHNR and CDR2 is FQNEAQ in the germline V gene (reference sequence). CDR3 length: 14 amino acids. Between the trimmed V and J ends, which lost 2 bases and 10 bases, there was a span of 15 bases.

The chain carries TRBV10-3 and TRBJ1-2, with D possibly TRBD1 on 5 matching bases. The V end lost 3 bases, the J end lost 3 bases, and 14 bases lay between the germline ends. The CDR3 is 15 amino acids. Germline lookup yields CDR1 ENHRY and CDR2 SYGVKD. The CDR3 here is CAISDGLRQYYGYTF. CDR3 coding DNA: TGTGCCATCAGTGATGGGTTGCGACAGTACTATGGCTACACCTTC.

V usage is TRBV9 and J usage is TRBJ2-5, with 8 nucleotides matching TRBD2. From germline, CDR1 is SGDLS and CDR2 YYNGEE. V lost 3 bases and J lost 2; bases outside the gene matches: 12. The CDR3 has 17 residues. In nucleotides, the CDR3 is TGTGCCAGCAGCGACCCCTATCCCGGGGGGGGGCAAGAGACCCAGTACTTC. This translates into CASSDPYPGGGQETQYF.

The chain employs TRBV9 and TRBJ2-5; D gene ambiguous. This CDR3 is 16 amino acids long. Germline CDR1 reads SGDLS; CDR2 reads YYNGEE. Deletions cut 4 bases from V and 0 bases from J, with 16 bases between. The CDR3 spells CASSPEAHLYQETQYF. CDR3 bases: TGTGCCAGCAGCCCAGAGGCCCACCTGTACCAAGAGACCCAGTACTTC.

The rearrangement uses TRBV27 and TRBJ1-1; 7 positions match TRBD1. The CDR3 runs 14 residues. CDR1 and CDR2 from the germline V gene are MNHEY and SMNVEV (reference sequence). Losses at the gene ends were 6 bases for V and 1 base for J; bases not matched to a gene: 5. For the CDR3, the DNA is TGTGCCAGCAGACGACAGGGCTGGAACACTGAAGCTTTCTTT. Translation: CASRRQGWNTEAFF.

DNA of the CDR3: TGTGCCAGCAGCTTAACCGGCGGGAACGATGAGCAGTTCTTC. It is translated as CASSLTGGNDEQFF. The chain links TRBV7-3 to TRBJ2-1; a possible D gene is TRBD2 (6 bases). Germline CDR1 reads SGHTA; CDR2 reads FQGTGA. This CDR3 spans 14 amino acids. V was shortened by 0 bases and J by 8 bases, with 11 bases between the two germline ends.

The CDR3 here is CASSYDRGHEQYF. CDR3 bases: TGTGCCAGCAGTTACGACAGGGGGCACGAGCAGTACTTC. The genes are TRBV5-4 and TRBJ2-7; 10 nucleotides agree with TRBD1. The CDR3 runs 13 residues. CDR1 is SGHNT, CDR2 YYREEE, per germline (reference sequence). V shed 5 bases and J 5 bases; nucleotides not matched to a gene: 4.

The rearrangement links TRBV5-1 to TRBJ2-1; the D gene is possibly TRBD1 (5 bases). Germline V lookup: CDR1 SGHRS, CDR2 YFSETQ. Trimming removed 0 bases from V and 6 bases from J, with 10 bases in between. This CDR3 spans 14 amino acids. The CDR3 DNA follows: TGCGCCAGCAGCTTGGTAGCAGGGTCCAATGAGCAGTTCTTC. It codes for CASSLVAGSNEQFF.

CDR3 coding DNA: TGTGCCAGCAGCGTTGGACTAGCCGGCGGCACAGATACGCAGTATTTT. Translation: CASSVGLAGGTDTQYF. The chain links TRBV5-4 to TRBJ2-3; 8 bases line up with TRBD2. Germline V gene data show CDR1 as SGHNT and CDR2 as YYREEE (reference sequence). V trimming: 4 bases; J trimming: 1 base; junction bases outside the gene matches: 8. CDR3 length: 16 amino acids.

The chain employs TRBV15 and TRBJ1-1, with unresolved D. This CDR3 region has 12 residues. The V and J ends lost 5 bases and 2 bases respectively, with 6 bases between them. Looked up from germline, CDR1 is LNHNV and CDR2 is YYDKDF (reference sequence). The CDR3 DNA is TGTGCCACCAGCTTTATAAACACTGAAGCTTTCTTT. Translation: CATSFINTEAFF.

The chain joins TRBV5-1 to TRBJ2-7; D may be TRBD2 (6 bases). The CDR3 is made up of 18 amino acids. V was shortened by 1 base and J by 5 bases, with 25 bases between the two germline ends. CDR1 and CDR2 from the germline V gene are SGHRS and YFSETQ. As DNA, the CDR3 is TGCGCCAGCAGCTTGTTGGTTGGGGTTGTGGAGGGGTTACACGAGCAGTACTTC. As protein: CASSLLVGVVEGLHEQYF.